What follows are 7 T cell receptor beta chains derived from one specimen sequenced in a study of OX40 agonist ivuxolimab in advanced cancers. The table came from immunoSEQ multiplex PCR; TCRdb's copy has only in-frame clones and leaves some out. Among just under 20,000 clones listed, around 80% were seen once. The material sequenced was CD4+ or CD8+ T cells sorted from blood, taken in a trial of the OX40 agonist ivuxolimab. The receptors originated from an adult with an advanced solid tumor such as melanoma, head and neck, liver or kidney cancer.

The chain is built from TRBV28 and TRBJ1-4; D unresolved. The V end was cut by 3 bases, the J end by 0 bases, with 20 bases between. The CDR3 covers 19 residues. Germline lookup yields CDR1 MDHEN and CDR2 SYDVKM. CDR3 in DNA: TGTGCCAGCAGTTTCACACAGATACAGACGAATGCAACTAATGAAAAACTGTTTTTT. It encodes CASSFTQIQTNATNEKLFF.

This clone appeared once. V gene TRBV29-1 combines with J gene TRBJ2-7; TRBD1 matches at 9 bases. CDR1 and CDR2 from the germline V gene are SQVTM and ANQGSEA. The CDR3 totals 13 residues. Trimming at V came to 6 bases and at J to 4 bases, leaving 7 bases not matched to a gene. CDR3 loop: CSVGTGNDYEQYF. For the CDR3, the DNA is TGCAGCGTCGGGACAGGGAACGATTACGAGCAGTACTTC.

CDR3 nucleotide sequence: TGCGCCAGCAGCTTGAATCTAGCGGGAAGCGAGCAGTACTTC. This codes for CASSLNLAGSEQYF. This sequence joins TRBV5-1 and TRBJ2-7; TRBD2 agrees at 9 bases. This CDR3 comprises 14 residues. The V segment lost 1 base and the J segment 6 bases; nucleotides outside the gene matches: 5. CDR1 is SGHRS and CDR2 is YFSETQ in the germline V gene.

The chain joins TRBV7-6 to TRBJ1-4, with D unclear. The V and J ends lost 4 bases and 3 bases respectively, with 12 bases between them. CDR1 SGHVS and CDR2 FNYEAQ come from the germline V gene. The CDR3 is made up of 15 amino acids. Here the CDR3 reads CASSSGVTSNEKLFF. The CDR3 DNA is TGTGCCAGCAGCTCTGGGGTCACTTCTAATGAAAAACTGTTTTTT.

The rearrangement links TRBV14 to TRBJ2-2; D possibly uses TRBD1 or TRBD2 (5 bases each). Germline assignment: CDR1 SGHDN and CDR2 FVKESK. The CDR3 is 16 amino acids. The V end was cut by 2 bases, the J end by 5 bases, with 15 bases between. The CDR3: CASSQKTRGYTGELFF. In DNA, the CDR3 is TGTGCCAGCAGCCAAAAAACTAGGGGTTATACCGGGGAGCTGTTTTTT.

The chain joins TRBV2 to TRBJ2-1, with 14 nucleotides matching TRBD2. The junction had 9 bases not matched to a gene; V was cut back by 5 bases and J by 0 bases. Germline assignment: CDR1 SNHLY and CDR2 FYNNEI. The CDR3 covers 19 residues. The CDR3 nucleotides read TGTGCCAGCAGTACTACACCCGGGACTAGCGGGAGCTCCTACAATGAGCAGTTCTTC. Translated: CASSTTPGTSGSSYNEQFF.

This chain links TRBV27 with TRBJ1-1; a possible D gene is TRBD1 (6 bases). Germline CDR1 reads MNHEY; CDR2 reads SMNVEV (reference sequence). The V gene lost 1 base and the J gene lost 3 bases, with 12 bases spanning the gap. The CDR3 has 15 residues. The chain's CDR3 is CASSLWGAGDTEAFF. DNA of the CDR3: TGTGCCAGCAGTTTATGGGGGGCGGGGGACACTGAAGCTTTCTTT.